Each of the 28 T cell receptor beta chains below was sequenced from the same sample in a study of radiotherapy plus CTLA-4 blockade in lung cancer. The assay was immunoSEQ multiplex PCR, and TCRdb's table has in-frame clones only and misses some. The data hold 30,000 to 40,000 clones, with 75% observed a single time. This specimen consisted of peripheral blood, obtained from a patient treated with radiotherapy plus ipilimumab. The origin of the receptors is a human donor with non-small cell lung cancer that progressed on radiotherapy plus ipilimumab.

The genes are TRBV28 and TRBJ1-2; no definite D call. Germline CDR1 MDHEN, CDR2 SYDVKM. Trimming shortened V by 3 bases and J by 4 bases, and 6 bases separated the two germline ends. The CDR3 extends over 12 amino acids. The DNA for the CDR3 is TGTGCCAGCAGTTTGGTGACCTATGGCTACACCTTC. This gives the protein CASSLVTYGYTF.

This clone appeared a single time. V and J are TRBV7-9 and TRBJ2-1; D unresolved. Germline CDR1 and CDR2: SEHNR and FQNEAQ (reference sequence). The CDR3 spans 15 residues. Trimming removed 2 bases from V and 2 bases from J, with 10 bases in between. CDR3 in DNA: TGTGCCAGCAGCTTAACGATTGGCACCTACAATGAGCAGTTCTTC. Encoded protein: CASSLTIGTYNEQFF.

The CDR3 DNA is TGTGCCAGCAGCTTAGCGGCAGGAGGCAATCAGCCCCAGCATTTT. Encoded protein: CASSLAAGGNQPQHF. V usage is TRBV7-9 and J usage is TRBJ1-5, with unresolved D. The CDR3 runs to 15 residues. Germline V gives CDR1 SEHNR, CDR2 FQNEAQ (reference sequence). V was pared by 0 bases and J by 2 bases, with 8 bases between.

The V gene is TRBV19, the J gene TRBJ2-1; D remains ambiguous. Deletions cut 1 base from V and 6 bases from J, with 10 bases between. Germline V gene sequence: CDR1 LNHDA, CDR2 SQIVND (reference sequence). This CDR3 is 14 amino acids long. CDR3 residues: CASSIVRHVNEQFF. The CDR3 DNA is TGTGCCAGTAGTATAGTACGACACGTCAATGAGCAGTTCTTC.

This clone was detected a few times. The chain is built from TRBV7-9 and TRBJ1-1; 9 bases fit TRBD1. There are 15 residues in the CDR3. Trimming at V came to 5 bases and at J to 2 bases, leaving 6 bases not matched to a gene. Germline values: CDR1 SEHNR, CDR2 FQNEAQ (reference sequence). This chain's CDR3 is CASSARQGGNTEAFF. The CDR3 DNA follows: TGTGCCAGCAGCGCCCGACAGGGGGGTAACACTGAAGCTTTCTTT. Full variable domain (remainder filled in from reference TRBV7-9 and TRBJ1-1): DTGVSQNPRHKITKRGQNVTFRCDPISEHNRLYWYRQTLGQGPEFLTYFQNEAQLEKSRLLSDRFSAERPKGSFSTLEIQRTEQGDSAMYLCASSARQGGNTEAFFGQGTRLTVV.

The J gene is TRBJ2-1, the V gene TRBV7-6; tentatively, D is TRBD1 or TRBD2 (5 bases each). The V end lost 6 bases, the J end lost 4 bases, and 10 bases lay between the germline ends. CDR1 and CDR2 (germline): SGHVS, FNYEAQ. The CDR3 consists of 13 residues. The CDR3 bases are TGTGCCAGCAGTCCAGGGAGTTACAATGAGCAGTTCTTC. Translating gives CASSPGSYNEQFF.

The chain has TRBV6-1 and TRBJ1-1, with TRBD1 matching 7 bases. Losses at the gene ends were 6 bases for V and 5 bases for J; bases not matched to a gene: 12. The germline V gene has CDR1 MNHNS and CDR2 SASEGT. The CDR3 length is 15 residues. CDR3 in amino acids: CASSRNRGPVTEAFF. The CDR3, as DNA: TGTGCCAGCAGCCGAAACAGGGGCCCGGTGACTGAAGCTTTCTTT.

The chain employs TRBV13 and TRBJ1-1; a weak D match, TRBD1 (6 bases). The V end was cut by 5 bases, the J end by 3 bases, with 19 bases between. This CDR3 region has 16 residues. Germline assignment: CDR1 PRHDT and CDR2 FYEKMQ (reference sequence). The CDR3 coding sequence is TGTGCCAGCAGCCACGGGACATTGGGGCCGGACACTGAAGCTTTCTTT. It codes for CASSHGTLGPDTEAFF.

J is TRBJ2-2 and V is TRBV28; TRBD1 might be the D (5 bases). CDR1 is MDHEN, CDR2 SYDVKM, per germline. The CDR3 loop spans 15 amino acids. With 3 bases removed from V and 1 base from J, the gap between germline ends came to 9 bases. The CDR3, as DNA: TGTGCCAGCAGTTTTCTCAGGGAGAACACCGGGGAGCTGTTTTTT. Its protein product is CASSFLRENTGELFF.

The rearrangement uses TRBV5-8 and TRBJ1-2; no firm D call. The V end lost 4 bases, the J end lost 3 bases, and 16 bases lay between the germline ends. CDR3 size: 15 residues. CDR1 and CDR2 (germline): SGHTS, YDEGEE. This chain's CDR3 is CASSPTALRDYGYTF. The CDR3 bases are TGTGCCAGCAGCCCCACGGCCCTTAGGGACTATGGCTACACCTTC.

The rearrangement links TRBV4-2 to TRBJ1-3; D is unresolved. Germline V gene data show CDR1 as LGHNA and CDR2 as YNFKEQ. V was clipped by 0 bases and J by 0 bases, with 9 bases between them. This CDR3 is 16 amino acids long. As DNA, the CDR3 is TGTGCCAGCAGCCAAGACATGGTGCTCTCTGGAAACACCATATATTTT. Translating gives CASSQDMVLSGNTIYF.

The chain carries TRBV7-2 and TRBJ1-2; D possibly corresponds to TRBD1 (5 bases). CDR3 length equals 16 residues. Looked up from germline, CDR1 is SGHTA and CDR2 is FQGNSA. The V and J ends lost 2 bases and 5 bases respectively, with 18 bases between them. The CDR3, as DNA: TGTGCCAGCAGCTTAAATGCAGGGCGCCTGTCTTATGGCTACACCTTC. It translates to CASSLNAGRLSYGYTF.

V usage is TRBV7-2 and J usage is TRBJ2-7; 9 bases agree with TRBD1. Looked up from germline, CDR1 is SGHTA and CDR2 is FQGNSA. V lost 1 base and J lost 3; bases outside the gene matches: 4. CDR3 size: 15 residues. For the CDR3, the DNA is TGTGCCAGCAGCTTAGGTGTGACAGGGGGCTACGAGCAGTACTTC. Amino acid sequence: CASSLGVTGGYEQYF.

In DNA, the CDR3 is TGTGCCAGCAGTGGGACAGGATACCAAGAGACCCAGTACTTC. Encoded protein: CASSGTGYQETQYF. V gene TRBV6-1 combines with J gene TRBJ2-5, with TRBD1 matching over 7 bases. Germline V gene data show CDR1 as MNHNS and CDR2 as SASEGT. With 4 bases clipped from V and 0 bases from J, the junction kept 2 bases outside the gene matches. This CDR3 is built from 14 residues.

This chain connects TRBV18 to TRBJ1-2; TRBD1 might be the D (5 bases). This CDR3 is built from 13 residues. V lost 3 bases to trimming and J lost 6 bases, with 11 bases between them. CDR1 KGHSH and CDR2 LQKENI come from the germline V gene. The chain's CDR3 is CASSPIPQDGYTF. In DNA, the CDR3 is TGTGCCAGCTCACCCATCCCACAGGATGGCTACACCTTC.

The chain is built from TRBV7-2 and TRBJ1-1; D is ambiguous. Germline-derived CDR1 and CDR2 are SGHTA and FQGNSA. CDR3 length: 13 residues. Trimming pared 3 bases from V and 5 bases from J, leaving 10 bases between. CDR3 DNA sequence: TGTGCCAGCAGCTTTAAGGGCGCAACTGAAGCTTTCTTT. Its protein product is CASSFKGATEAFF.

This sequence joins TRBV19 and TRBJ2-1; a weak D match, TRBD1 (6 bases). The CDR3 sequence is 15 residues long. The germline V gene encodes CDR1 LNHDA and CDR2 SQIVND (reference sequence). V was shortened by 4 bases and J by 1 base, with 11 bases between the two germline ends. The CDR3, as DNA: TGTGCCAGTAGTACAGCCAGGGGTTCCTACAATGAGCAGTTCTTC. This gives the protein CASSTARGSYNEQFF.

The chain uses TRBV7-2 and TRBJ2-1; TRBD1 aligns across 7 bases. Germline V lookup: CDR1 SGHTA, CDR2 FQGNSA. J gave up 2 bases and V 5 bases, and 6 bases lay outside the gene matches. There are 15 residues in the CDR3. CDR3 region: CASSLQGSTYNEQFF. In DNA, the CDR3 is TGTGCCAGCAGCCTACAGGGGTCAACCTACAATGAGCAGTTCTTC.

The V and J genes are TRBV18 and TRBJ2-1, with D unresolved. From germline, CDR1 is KGHSH and CDR2 LQKENI. The CDR3 is 15 amino acids. Between the trimmed V and J ends, which lost 3 bases and 5 bases, there was a span of 14 bases. CDR3 sequence reads: CASSPPIGQDNEQFF. For the CDR3, the DNA is TGTGCCAGCTCACCCCCTATCGGTCAGGACAATGAGCAGTTCTTC.

As to this clone: Relative to the germline gene, one junction end is altered; a read error may explain this. The rearrangement links TRBV10-2 to TRBJ2-1; D possibly corresponds to TRBD1 (6 bases). The CDR3 spans 11 residues. CDR1 is WSHSY, CDR2 SAAADI, per germline. The CDR3 DNA reads TGCGCCAGCAGCTCAGGGGTGCCGCCTCTCTTC. Protein product: CASSSGVPPLF.

The J gene is TRBJ2-1, the V gene TRBV6-5; no definite D call. Trimming left V 0 bases short and J 6 bases short, with 12 bases between. The CDR3 contains 15 residues. Germline V gene sequence: CDR1 MNHEY, CDR2 SVGAGI. The CDR3 nucleotides are TGTGCCAGCAGTTACTCTTCGCTAGGAGTCAATGAGCAGTTCTTC. Protein sequence: CASSYSSLGVNEQFF.

This clone appeared a single time. The V gene is TRBV18, the J gene TRBJ2-7; D tentatively reads TRBD1 or TRBD2 (6 bases each). The length of the CDR3 is 14 residues. Trimming cost V 3 bases and J 5 bases, with 14 bases left between them. Germline V gives CDR1 KGHSH, CDR2 LQKENI. CDR3 protein: CASSPRENRDEQYF. The CDR3 nucleotides read TGTGCCAGCTCACCCCGGGAGAACAGGGACGAGCAGTACTTC.

V gene TRBV27 combines with J gene TRBJ2-3, with D uncertain. The CDR3 has 13 amino acids. Trimming took off 2 bases at V and 2 bases at J, with 5 bases between the two ends. Germline loops: CDR1 MNHEY, CDR2 SMNVEV (reference sequence). The CDR3 region is CASSLGVTDTQYF. The CDR3 DNA reads as TGTGCCAGCAGTTTAGGAGTCACAGATACGCAGTATTTT.

This clone has only a few counts. The chain couples TRBV5-4 to TRBJ1-1, with 7 bases fitting TRBD1. The CDR3 totals 12 residues. CDR1 SGHNT and CDR2 YYREEE come from the germline V gene (reference sequence). With 4 bases clipped from V and 8 bases from J, the junction kept 5 bases outside the gene matches. CDR3 DNA: TGTGCCAGCAGCCATCAGACAGGGGAAGCTTTCTTT. Its protein is CASSHQTGEAFF.

V is TRBV7-3 and J is TRBJ2-7; a possible D gene is TRBD1 (5 bases). The CDR3 has 12 residues. CDR1 is SGHTA and CDR2 is FQGTGA in the germline V gene. V lost 3 bases to trimming and J lost 3 bases, with 6 bases between them. The CDR3 DNA sequence: TGTGCCAGCAGCTTCCAGGGCTACGAGCAGTACTTC. This sequence encodes CASSFQGYEQYF.

V and J are TRBV29-1 and TRBJ2-1; 11 bases align to TRBD2. V shed 5 bases and J 6 bases; nucleotides not matched to a gene: 6. Germline V lookup: CDR1 SQVTM, CDR2 ANQGSEA. The CDR3 covers 14 residues. The CDR3 nucleotides read TGCAGCGTTCTACGACTAGCGGGGTTCAATGAGCAGTTCTTC. This gives the protein CSVLRLAGFNEQFF.

This clone appeared a few times. The rearrangement links TRBV5-8 to TRBJ2-5; no clear D. This CDR3 has 13 residues. Germline CDR1 is SGHTS and CDR2 is YDEGEE. V was clipped by 2 bases and J by 5 bases, with 10 bases between them. CDR3 nucleotide sequence: TGTGCCAGCAGCTTTTCTCTGACGGAGACCCAGTACTTC. This sequence encodes CASSFSLTETQYF.

The genes are TRBV2 and TRBJ1-1, with 8 nucleotides matching TRBD1. This CDR3 has 14 amino acids. V gave up 2 bases and J gave up 10 bases; unmatched junction bases: 9. The germline gives CDR1 SNHLY, CDR2 FYNNEI. This CDR3 is CASSERTGTGAAFF. In DNA, the CDR3 is TGTGCCAGCAGTGAAAGGACCGGGACAGGAGCAGCTTTCTTT.